The 16 T cell receptor beta chains below were found in one sample sequenced in a study of shared clonotypes between healthy human individuals. Profiling relied on immunoSEQ multiplex PCR, and the TCRdb table lists in-frame clones only, not all of them. The sample includes some 700,000 clones, 90% seen only once; the top ten take about a third. Sequencing used memory CD8+ T cells from PBMCs. Noted subset: CD45RO+ cells pooled with CCR7-negative TemRA cells. These receptors originate from a man aged 18-30 years in good health. Some clones in this sample may be carry-over from other donors' samples.

The gene calls are TRBV27 and TRBJ1-1; D is ambiguous. The CDR3 covers 14 residues. V was pared by 6 bases and J by 1 base, with 12 bases between. The V gene's germline CDR1 is MNHEY and CDR2 SMNVEV (reference sequence). The CDR3 reads CASSHRGGNTEAFF. CDR3 in DNA: TGTGCCAGCAGCCACCGGGGAGGGAACACTGAAGCTTTCTTT.

V gene TRBV4-1 combines with J gene TRBJ2-5; the match to TRBD1 covers 8 bases. Germline V gene sequence: CDR1 MGHRA, CDR2 YSYEKL. Trimming cost V 4 bases and J 2 bases; bases outside gene matches: 3. CDR3 size: 14 residues. The CDR3: CASSPRQGQETQYF. CDR3 bases: TGCGCCAGCAGCCCGCGACAGGGGCAAGAGACCCAGTACTTC.

CDR3 sequence (DNA): TGTGCCAGCAGTGGACGCCTAGCGTCAAAACCCCCTTCCCCCCCTTACGAGCAGTACTTC. Its translation is CASSGRLASKPPSPPYEQYF. The chain has TRBV28 and TRBJ2-7, with D possibly matching TRBD2 (6 bases). Trimming shortened V by 5 bases and J by 4 bases, and 33 bases separated the two germline ends. This CDR3 has 20 amino acids. Germline V gene lookup returns CDR1 MDHEN and CDR2 SYDVKM.

This sequence joins TRBV7-9 and TRBJ1-1; 8 bases line up with TRBD1. CDR3 length: 17 residues. With 5 bases clipped from V and 3 bases from J, the junction kept 14 bases outside the gene matches. Germline values: CDR1 SEHNR, CDR2 FQNEAQ (reference sequence). The CDR3 loop reads CASSQNRGSGGDTEAFF. CDR3 in DNA: TGTGCCAGCAGCCAAAACAGGGGGTCAGGCGGGGACACTGAAGCTTTCTTT.

This clone appeared a few times. The rearrangement uses TRBV5-4 and TRBJ2-7, with a tentative D call TRBD1 (5 bases). CDR1 is SGHNT, CDR2 YYREEE, per germline (reference sequence). Trimming took off 4 bases at V and 3 bases at J, with 8 bases between the two ends. The CDR3 is made up of 12 amino acids. The DNA of the CDR3 is TGTGCCAGCAGCACTACAGGCTACGAGCAGTACTTC. Protein sequence: CASSTTGYEQYF.

This clone was picked up one time. The chain uses TRBV27 and TRBJ2-7; D is uncertain. This CDR3 contains 14 residues. The germline V gene has CDR1 MNHEY and CDR2 SMNVEV (reference sequence). The V and J ends lost 6 bases and 2 bases respectively, with 14 bases between them. The CDR3 bases are TGTGCCAGCAGCCCCCGGTTGGGAACCTACGAGCAGTACTTC. As protein: CASSPRLGTYEQYF.

The CDR3 DNA is TGTGCCAGCAGCTGGCGGGGACAGGGGTACGAGCAGTACTTC. As protein: CASSWRGQGYEQYF. The V gene is TRBV5-5, the J gene TRBJ2-7; 10 bases line up with TRBD1. The CDR3 is 14 amino acids. Germline lookup yields CDR1 SGHKS and CDR2 YYEKEE (reference sequence). The J segment lost 4 bases and the V segment lost 3 bases, leaving 4 bases of the junction unmatched.

The rearrangement links TRBV5-1 to TRBJ2-5; D is unclear. The CDR3 is made up of 14 amino acids. CDR1 is SGHRS, CDR2 YFSETQ, per germline. V was cut by 0 bases and J by 5 bases, with 11 bases left in between. Here the CDR3 reads CASSLDLTEETQYF. CDR3 sequence (DNA): TGCGCCAGCAGCTTGGACCTAACTGAGGAGACCCAGTACTTC.

V is TRBV14 and J is TRBJ1-2; D is ambiguous. V lost 2 bases and J lost 8, with 12 bases in between. CDR1 SGHDN and CDR2 FVKESK come from the germline V gene. The CDR3 contains 13 residues. CDR3 sequence: CASSQSGIHGYTF. CDR3 DNA: TGTGCCAGCAGCCAATCGGGGATTCACGGCTACACCTTC.

The chain employs TRBV25-1 and TRBJ1-1; D uncertain. Germline-derived CDR1 and CDR2 are MGHDK and SYGVNS. The V and J ends lost 2 bases and 3 bases respectively, with 7 bases between them. The CDR3 is 13 amino acids. As DNA, the CDR3 is TGTGCCAGCAGTGAACAAGGAGACACTGAAGCTTTCTTT. Its protein is CASSEQGDTEAFF.

This rearrangement joins TRBV9 to TRBJ2-1; a weak D match, TRBD2 (5 bases). Germline-derived CDR1 and CDR2 are SGDLS and YYNGEE. The CDR3 consists of 13 residues. Trimming cost V 0 bases and J 7 bases, with 8 bases left between them. CDR3 sequence: CASSVVERNEQFF. In DNA, the CDR3 is TGTGCCAGCAGCGTAGTAGAGCGGAATGAGCAGTTCTTC.

The chain combines TRBV7-8 with TRBJ2-6, with D maybe TRBD1 (5 bases). Per the germline V gene, CDR1 is SGHVS and CDR2 is FQNEAQ. V was shortened by 5 bases and J by 4 bases, with 18 bases between the two germline ends. The CDR3 covers 17 residues. The CDR3 region is CASSPRAGSRGANVLTF. Here the CDR3 DNA reads TGTGCCAGCAGCCCCAGGGCAGGGTCCCGGGGGGCCAACGTCCTGACTTTC.

This clone was picked up one time. The chain couples TRBV29-1 to TRBJ1-2, with a weak D call TRBD1 (6 bases). Germline CDR1 reads SQVTM; CDR2 reads ANQGSEA. V lost 0 bases and J 3 bases, leaving 8 bases between the germline ends. The CDR3 is 13 residues long. This chain's CDR3 is CSVEERGDYGYTF. In nucleotides, the CDR3 is TGCAGCGTTGAAGAGAGGGGGGACTATGGCTACACCTTC.

In this sample, this clone turned up a few times. The V and J genes are TRBV27 and TRBJ1-2, with D uncertain. The CDR3 has 14 residues. V lost 1 base to trimming and J lost 0 bases, with 6 bases between them. Germline V lookup: CDR1 MNHEY, CDR2 SMNVEV (reference sequence). The CDR3 nucleotides read TGTGCCAGCAGTTTATTGCCGGCTAACTATGGCTACACCTTC. Protein: CASSLLPANYGYTF.

The chain is built from TRBV4-3 and TRBJ2-5; no definite D call. The V and J ends lost 5 bases and 2 bases respectively, with 15 bases between them. This CDR3 is built from 15 residues. Germline-derived CDR1 and CDR2 are LGHNA and YSLEER. The chain's CDR3 is CASSRIDSGQETQYF. CDR3 coding DNA: TGCGCCAGCAGCAGGATAGACTCTGGGCAAGAGACCCAGTACTTC.

This chain joins TRBV5-1 and TRBJ2-5; 10 bases are shared with TRBD2. Germline V CDR1 and CDR2: SGHRS, YFSETQ. The ends lost 4 bases at V and 4 bases at J; junction bases unmatched: 4. This CDR3 contains 14 residues. CDR3 DNA: TGCGCCAGCAGCCCTAGCGGGAGAAGAGAGACCCAGTACTTC. Encoded protein: CASSPSGRRETQYF.